Presented here are 17 T cell receptor beta chains from one specimen sequenced in a study of OX40 agonist ivuxolimab in advanced cancers. Sequenced by immunoSEQ multiplex PCR; TCRdb stores in-frame clones only, minus some. Of 90,000 to 100,000 clones listed, about 79% were seen once; the top ten hold over 1.3%. The material sequenced was CD4+ or CD8+ T cells sorted from blood, taken in a trial of the OX40 agonist ivuxolimab. The receptor set was obtained from an adult with an advanced solid tumor such as melanoma, head and neck, liver or kidney cancer.

The chain recombines TRBV19 with TRBJ1-3, with D unresolved. Germline V gene lookup returns CDR1 LNHDA and CDR2 SQIVND (reference sequence). There are 16 residues in the CDR3. V was clipped by 0 bases and J by 4 bases, with 13 bases between them. Here the CDR3 DNA reads TGTGCCAGTAGTATAGATACGACCGGGATAGGAAACACCATATATTTT. This translates into CASSIDTTGIGNTIYF.

This sequence joins TRBV28 and TRBJ1-5; 9 positions match TRBD1. CDR3 length equals 15 residues. Trimming at V came to 6 bases and at J to 7 bases, leaving 10 bases not matched to a gene. Germline V gene data show CDR1 as MDHEN and CDR2 as SYDVKM. The CDR3 bases are TGTGCCAGCAGATTACAGGGGGCGGCGAAACAGCCCCAGCATTTT. Translated, it gives CASRLQGAAKQPQHF.

The rearrangement links TRBV7-2 to TRBJ2-3; D possibly corresponds to TRBD2 (7 bases). The V gene lost 5 bases and the J gene lost 3 bases, with 18 bases spanning the gap. The germline V gene has CDR1 SGHTA and CDR2 FQGNSA. This CDR3 region has 16 residues. This CDR3 reads CASSHTGGRATDTQYF. The CDR3 nucleotides are TGTGCCAGCAGCCACACGGGGGGCAGGGCGACAGATACGCAGTATTTT.

This chain connects TRBV19 to TRBJ1-1, with D uncertain. V was shortened by 5 bases and J by 6 bases, with 16 bases between the two germline ends. Germline loops: CDR1 LNHDA, CDR2 SQIVND (reference sequence). The CDR3 totals 14 residues. The CDR3 is CASSVSRTRSEAFF. Here the CDR3 DNA reads TGTGCCAGTAGTGTCTCAAGGACTCGGTCTGAAGCTTTCTTT.

The chain couples TRBV27 to TRBJ1-4, with D tentatively TRBD1 (5 bases). The CDR3 contains 13 residues. Per the germline V gene, CDR1 is MNHEY and CDR2 is SMNVEV (reference sequence). V lost 7 bases to trimming and J lost 6 bases, with 12 bases between them. The CDR3: CASTRGGDEKLFF. The CDR3 DNA sequence: TGTGCCAGCACCCGGGGGGGGGATGAAAAACTGTTTTTT.

The chain uses TRBV6-5 and TRBJ1-6; 9 positions agree with TRBD1. Germline V gene sequence: CDR1 MNHEY, CDR2 SVGAGI. This CDR3 comprises 15 residues. Unmatched junction bases numbered 4, after V lost 0 bases and J lost 10 bases. The DNA for the CDR3 is TGTGCCAGCAGTTACTCCGGGACAGGGTACTCACCCCTCCACTTT. Its protein is CASSYSGTGYSPLHF.

This clone occurred once. The gene calls are TRBV6-1 and TRBJ2-2; D is tentatively TRBD1 or TRBD2 (5 bases each). Per germline, CDR1 MNHNS and CDR2 SASEGT. The germline V and J ends were trimmed by 4 bases and 2 bases, with 14 bases remaining between them. The CDR3 has 16 residues. CDR3 protein: CASSGRETGNTGELFF. In DNA form, the CDR3 reads TGTGCCAGCAGTGGCCGGGAAACAGGAAACACCGGGGAGCTGTTTTTT.

The gene calls are TRBV30 and TRBJ2-6; 8 bases map to TRBD2. The germline CDR1 and CDR2 sequences are GTSNPN and SVGIG (reference sequence). V shed 4 bases and J 1 base; nucleotides not matched to a gene: 3. This CDR3 has 15 residues. In nucleotides, the CDR3 is TGTGCCTGGACCCGGGGGGGATCTGGGGCCAACGTCCTGACTTTC. Its protein product is CAWTRGGSGANVLTF.

Concerning this clone: At one of its ends the junction is not consistent with the germline gene, which may arise from a read error. The chain combines TRBV20-1 with TRBJ1-6; a weak D match, TRBD1 (5 bases). This CDR3 has 10 amino acids. CDR1 DFQATT and CDR2 SNEGSKA come from the germline V gene (reference sequence). This chain's CDR3 is CSARLGQGGF. DNA of the CDR3: TGCAGTGCTAGACTCGGACAAGGAGGATTT.

This clone was counted a single time. This chain connects TRBV7-2 to TRBJ2-7; TRBD2 matches at 16 bases. CDR1 and CDR2 from the germline V gene are SGHTA and FQGNSA. V was pared by 3 bases and J by 5 bases, with 4 bases of the junction left unmatched. The CDR3 contains 16 residues. Here the CDR3 DNA reads TGTGCCAGCAGCTTGATAGGGACTAGCGGGAGGGACGAGCAGTACTTC. This translates into CASSLIGTSGRDEQYF. The full variable domain, its missing parts supplied by reference TRBV7-2 and TRBJ2-7, is GAGVSQSPSNKVTEKGKDVELRCDPISGHTALYWYRQSLGQGLEFLIYFQGNSAPDKSGLPSDRFSAERTGGSVSTLTIQRTQQEDSAVYLCASSLIGTSGRDEQYFGPGTRLTVT.

The chain couples TRBV9 to TRBJ1-2; D possibly corresponds to TRBD1 (5 bases). The V end lost 5 bases, the J end lost 9 bases, and 17 bases lay between the germline ends. Germline-derived CDR1 and CDR2 are SGDLS and YYNGEE. This CDR3 spans 13 amino acids. CDR3 amino acids: CASSARADSRYTF. The CDR3 nucleotides are TGTGCCAGCAGTGCCAGGGCGGACTCCCGCTACACCTTC.

This clone was counted a single time. The V gene is TRBV19, the J gene TRBJ1-2; 9 nucleotides line up with TRBD1. J was trimmed by 3 bases and V by 7 bases; bases with no gene match: 6. Germline CDR1 and CDR2: LNHDA and SQIVND (reference sequence). There are 14 residues in the CDR3. The CDR3 loop reads CASNNRQGDYGYTF. In nucleotides, the CDR3 is TGTGCCAGTAACAACCGACAGGGGGACTATGGCTACACCTTC.

V usage is TRBV7-2 and J usage is TRBJ2-7; D remains unclear. This CDR3 comprises 14 residues. Germline-derived CDR1 and CDR2 are SGHTA and FQGNSA. V lost 5 bases and J lost 0, with 11 bases in between. CDR3 coding DNA: TGTGCCAGCAGCCCAATAGAAGGCTCCTACGAGCAGTACTTC. Its translation is CASSPIEGSYEQYF. Complete variable domain (other parts from reference TRBV7-2 and TRBJ2-7): GAGVSQSPSNKVTEKGKDVELRCDPISGHTALYWYRQSLGQGLEFLIYFQGNSAPDKSGLPSDRFSAERTGGSVSTLTIQRTQQEDSAVYLCASSPIEGSYEQYFGPGTRLTVT.

The J gene is TRBJ1-1, the V gene TRBV4-1; 8 positions match TRBD1. Trimming cost V 4 bases and J 4 bases; bases outside gene matches: 5. The CDR3 extends over 14 amino acids. Germline V CDR1 and CDR2: MGHRA, YSYEKL. In DNA form, the CDR3 reads TGCGCCAGCAGCCTACGGACAGGGAGCACTGAAGCTTTCTTT. Encoded protein: CASSLRTGSTEAFF.

This chain uses TRBV19 with TRBJ1-1; 8 nucleotides line up with TRBD1. Trimming cost V 5 bases and J 8 bases; bases outside gene matches: 13. Germline V gives CDR1 LNHDA, CDR2 SQIVND (reference sequence). The CDR3 has 15 residues. Written as DNA, the CDR3 is TGTGCCAGTAGTCCACGGGCCGGGACAGGACCCGAAGCTTTCTTT. Protein: CASSPRAGTGPEAFF.

The CDR3 loop reads CASSEGGYEQYF. In nucleotides, the CDR3 is TGTGCCAGCAGTGAAGGGGGCTACGAGCAGTACTTC. The gene calls are TRBV2 and TRBJ2-7; no reliable D call. V shed 1 base and J shed 3 bases, with 4 bases lying between them. CDR3 length: 12 residues. Germline V gene sequence: CDR1 SNHLY, CDR2 FYNNEI. Combining the CDR3 with reference TRBV2 and TRBJ2-7 gives the whole variable domain EPEVTQTPSHQVTQMGQEVILRCVPISNHLYFYWYRQILGQKVEFLVSFYNNEISEKSEIFDDQFSVERPDGSNFTLKIRSTKLEDSAMYFCASSEGGYEQYFGPGTRLTVT.

This clone was observed once. The rearrangement links TRBV28 to TRBJ2-1; 12 positions match TRBD2. The CDR3 is made up of 18 amino acids. The V gene's germline CDR1 is MDHEN and CDR2 SYDVKM. V lost 2 bases, J lost 9 bases, and 14 bases stayed unmatched. CDR3 nucleotides: TGTGCCAGCAGTTTAGGTACGGGTCCTAGCGGGAGGGCCCGTGAGCAGTTCTTC. It encodes CASSLGTGPSGRAREQFF.